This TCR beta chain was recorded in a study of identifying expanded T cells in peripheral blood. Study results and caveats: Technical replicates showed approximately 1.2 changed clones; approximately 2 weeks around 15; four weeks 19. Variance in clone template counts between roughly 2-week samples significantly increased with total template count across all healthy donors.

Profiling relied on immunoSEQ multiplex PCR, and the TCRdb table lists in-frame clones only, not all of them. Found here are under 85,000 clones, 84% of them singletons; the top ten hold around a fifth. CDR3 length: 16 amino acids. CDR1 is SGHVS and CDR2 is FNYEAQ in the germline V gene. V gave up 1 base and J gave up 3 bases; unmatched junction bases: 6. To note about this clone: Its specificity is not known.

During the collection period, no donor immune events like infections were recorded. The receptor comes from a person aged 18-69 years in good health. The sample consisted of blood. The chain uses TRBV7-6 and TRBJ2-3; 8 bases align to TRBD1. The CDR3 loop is CASSLEGQGRTDTQYF. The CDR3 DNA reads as TGTGCCAGCAGCTTAGAAGGACAGGGAAGAACAGATACGCAGTATTTT.